The rows below give T cell receptor beta chains drawn from one sample of a study of blood T cell repertoires in COVID-19. Generated by immunoSEQ multiplex PCR, the TCRdb table keeps only in-frame clones and is missing some. The sample has 300,000 to 400,000 clones, around nine tenths seen once; the top ten hold 2.5% to 3.5%. Material for sequencing was peripheral blood. The receptors here all came from a human donor in a cohort sampled during active COVID-19. The CDR3 runs from the conserved cysteine through the conserved F or W.

V gene | CDR3 protein
TRBV27 | CASSPVPGGLTGELFF
TRBV5-4 | CASSSGQGGTSGRAWEQFF
TRBV7-2 | CASSQAGTSNPGEKLFF
TRBV24-1 | CATSDYRDRGGANTEAFF
TRBV19 | CASSIAGDGYTF
TRBV6-4 | CASSGTSGDTEQFF
TRBV12-3/TRBV12-4 | CASSPGRDYGYTF
TRBV19 | CASSMRTGGRTGELFF
TRBV5-4 | CASSRDAGGEDTQYF
TRBV7-8 | CASSQWTGGNQPQHF
TRBV19 | CASSAQGKLEAFF
TRBV7-9 | CASSLGGQQPQHF
TRBV3-1/TRBV3-2 | CASSPGVGGQETQYF
TRBV5-1 | CASSKGQNTGELFF
TRBV19 | CASSMESGGSYNSPLHF
TRBV27 | CASSLGRNTEAFF
TRBV19 | CASSILTGEEKLFF
TRBV3-1/TRBV3-2 | CASSQASGATDTQYF
TRBV15 | CATSGGGGTTYF
TRBV10-3 | CAISESGTSGHEQFF
TRBV15 | CATSRERGPSVGKLFF
TRBV25-1 | CASSEYGQGNYGYTF
TRBV30 | CAWNLLVTGELFF
TRBV30 | CAWEDRARGNTIYF
TRBV7-9 | CASSRVGGQETQYF
TRBV6-5 | CASRMDRGNTEAFF
TRBV2 | CASSVGTGTEKLFF
TRBV6-1 | CASSEEAGGGAEQFF
TRBV30 | CAWSVGGRHGYTF
TRBV4-1 | CASTRLANEKLFF
TRBV10-2 | CASSENWLAGNNEQFF
TRBV28 | CASRPSGPLEQFF
TRBV6-1 | CASSDTANSPLHF
TRBV4-2 | CASSQDWMGQGQPQHF
TRBV7-3 | CASSLPQAGGGVDTDTQYF
TRBV12-5 | CASGLGAVYYNEQFF
TRBV20-1 | CSARGSGEQFF
TRBV3-1/TRBV3-2 | CASAGLAGGLYNEQFF
TRBV30 | CAWNRGPHEQYF
TRBV3-1/TRBV3-2 | CASSQAFSGGVRETQYF
TRBV3-1/TRBV3-2 | CASSQGPVGELFF
TRBV19 | CASSTEREQPQHF
TRBV6-5 | CASIDRGQDYGYTF
TRBV3-1/TRBV3-2 | CASSPQTTGDKYF
TRBV7-2 | CASSLGLAGGLETQYF
TRBV10-2 | CASSESTAGNTEAFF
TRBV6-5 | CASTKNRGFTGELFF
TRBV19 | CASTHVRGNYGYTF
TRBV7-8 | CASSLVNYGYTF
TRBV13 | CASRGGVAGITDTQYF
TRBV20-1 | CSAALKETQYF
TRBV7-3 | CASSLFGASASETQYF
TRBV19 | CASSIERTSGYTF
TRBV10-3 | CAISGTGNRDTQYF
TRBV11-2 | CASSLDQEETQYF
TRBV7-3 | CASSLNAENTEAFF
TRBV18 | CASSPGQGSYEQYF
TRBV15 | CATSRVGSSYEQYF